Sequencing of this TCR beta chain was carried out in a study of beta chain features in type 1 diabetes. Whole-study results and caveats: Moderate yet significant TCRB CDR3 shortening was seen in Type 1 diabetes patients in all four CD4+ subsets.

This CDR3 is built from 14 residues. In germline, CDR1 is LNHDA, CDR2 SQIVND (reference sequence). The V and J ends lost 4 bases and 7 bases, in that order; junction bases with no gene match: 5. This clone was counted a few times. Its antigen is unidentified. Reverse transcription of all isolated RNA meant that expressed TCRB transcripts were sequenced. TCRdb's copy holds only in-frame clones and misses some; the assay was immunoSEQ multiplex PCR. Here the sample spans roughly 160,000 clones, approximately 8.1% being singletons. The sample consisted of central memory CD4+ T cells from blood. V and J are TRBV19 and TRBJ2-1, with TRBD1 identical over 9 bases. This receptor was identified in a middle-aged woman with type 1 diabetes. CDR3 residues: CASSTGQGRNEQFF. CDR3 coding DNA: TGTGCCAGTAGTACCGGACAGGGGAGGAATGAGCAGTTCTTC.